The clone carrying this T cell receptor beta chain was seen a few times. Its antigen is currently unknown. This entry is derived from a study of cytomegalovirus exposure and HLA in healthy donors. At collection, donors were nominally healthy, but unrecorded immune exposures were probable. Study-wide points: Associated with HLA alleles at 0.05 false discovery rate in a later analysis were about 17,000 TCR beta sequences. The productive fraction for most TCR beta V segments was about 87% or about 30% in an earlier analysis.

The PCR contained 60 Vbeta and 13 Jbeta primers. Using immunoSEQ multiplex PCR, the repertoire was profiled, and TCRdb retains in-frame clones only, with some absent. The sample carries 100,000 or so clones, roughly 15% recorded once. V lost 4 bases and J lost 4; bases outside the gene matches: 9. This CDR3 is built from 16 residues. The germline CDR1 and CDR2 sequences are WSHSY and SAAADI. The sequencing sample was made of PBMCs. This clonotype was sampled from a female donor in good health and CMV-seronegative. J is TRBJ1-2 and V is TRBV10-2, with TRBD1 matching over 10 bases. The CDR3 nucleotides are TGCGCCAGCAGTGGGAGACAGGGGGCAGTTGGCTATGGCTACACCTTC. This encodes CASSGRQGAVGYGYTF.